Following are 14 T cell receptor beta chains from one sample sequenced in a study of shared clonotypes between healthy human individuals. The data were produced by immunoSEQ multiplex PCR, yet TCRdb's version contains in-frame clones alone and is incomplete. The sample carries hundreds of thousands of clones, 70% to 80% recorded once. Material: PBMCs. These receptors were collected from a woman aged 40 to 49 in good health. Some clones in this sample may be carry-over from other donors' samples.

This clone appeared a single time. The V and J genes are TRBV30 and TRBJ2-5; no definite D call. Germline V gene sequence: CDR1 GTSNPN, CDR2 SVGIG (reference sequence). V was clipped by 1 base and J by 7 bases, with 19 bases between them. CDR3 length: 15 amino acids. The chain's CDR3 is CAWSAGPVSFGTQYF. The CDR3 DNA is TGTGCCTGGAGTGCCGGACCCGTCAGTTTTGGGACCCAGTACTTC.

The chain carries TRBV6-5 and TRBJ2-7; TRBD2 matches 8 bases. After removal of 6 bases from V and 3 bases from J, the junction contained 7 bases not matched to a gene. CDR3 length: 14 amino acids. CDR1 is MNHEY and CDR2 is SVGAGI in the germline V gene. The CDR3 protein is CASSEEREIYEQYF. CDR3 nucleotides: TGTGCCAGCAGCGAAGAGCGGGAGATCTACGAGCAGTACTTC.

This clone has only one observation. This chain connects TRBV7-9 to TRBJ2-3; 7 bases fit TRBD1. The V and J ends lost 1 base and 2 bases, in that order; junction bases with no gene match: 3. From germline, CDR1 is SEHNR and CDR2 FQNEAQ (reference sequence). CDR3 length: 15 residues. CDR3 sequence reads: CASSLGQGPTDTQYF. In DNA form, the CDR3 reads TGTGCCAGCAGCTTAGGACAGGGCCCCACAGATACGCAGTATTTT.

The rearrangement joins TRBV29-1 to TRBJ2-3; 10 nucleotides align to TRBD1. The V and J ends lost 1 base and 6 bases, in that order; junction bases with no gene match: 7. The CDR3 has 15 amino acids. In germline, CDR1 is SQVTM, CDR2 ANQGSEA. Written as DNA, the CDR3 is TGCAGCGTTGAAGGTGACAGGGGGCGTCTGGATACGCAGTATTTT. Amino acids: CSVEGDRGRLDTQYF.

The chain links TRBV7-2 to TRBJ1-1; D unclear. This CDR3 spans 12 amino acids. Trimming pared 1 base from V and 7 bases from J, leaving 7 bases between. From germline, CDR1 is SGHTA and CDR2 FQGNSA. Written as DNA, the CDR3 is TGTGCCAGCAGCTTAGTAGGGCTTGAAGCTTTCTTT. Protein product: CASSLVGLEAFF.

The chain carries TRBV5-5 and TRBJ2-1; 7 bases are a match to TRBD1. CDR1 is SGHKS, CDR2 YYEKEE, per germline (reference sequence). V was pared by 2 bases and J by 5 bases, with 4 bases of the junction left unmatched. The CDR3 is made up of 14 amino acids. The CDR3 here is CASSFGRGNNEQFF. For the CDR3, the DNA is TGTGCCAGCAGCTTTGGCAGGGGGAACAATGAGCAGTTCTTC.

This clone was seen many times. The V call is TRBV29-1, the J call TRBJ1-5; possibly TRBD1 for D (6 bases). CDR1 is SQVTM and CDR2 is ANQGSEA in the germline V gene. V lost 4 bases and J lost 1, with 11 bases in between. The CDR3 loop spans 14 amino acids. This CDR3 is CSVGGGPSNQPQHF. The DNA for the CDR3 is TGCAGCGTTGGGGGGGGGCCAAGCAATCAGCCCCAGCATTTT.

The rearrangement links TRBV9 to TRBJ2-3, with D maybe TRBD1 (6 bases). The CDR3 runs 19 residues. CDR1 is SGDLS and CDR2 is YYNGEE in the germline V gene. Trimming took 1 base from V and 2 from J, leaving 23 bases between them. In nucleotides, the CDR3 is TGTGCCAGCAGCGTAACCAGATCGGCTACAGGGCAATTCACAGATACGCAGTATTTT. Its translation is CASSVTRSATGQFTDTQYF.

V gene TRBV9 combines with J gene TRBJ2-1, with 11 bases identical to TRBD2. The trim removed 2 bases at V and 5 bases at J, leaving 3 bases unmatched. This CDR3 is built from 15 residues. CDR1 SGDLS and CDR2 YYNGEE come from the germline V gene. CDR3 sequence: CASSVPGLADNEQFF. DNA for the CDR3: TGTGCCAGCAGCGTCCCGGGACTAGCGGACAATGAGCAGTTCTTC.

This clone has a single count. The chain joins TRBV28 to TRBJ2-5, with TRBD2 identical over 7 bases. Unmatched junction bases numbered 9, after V lost 3 bases and J lost 5 bases. The CDR3 is 15 residues long. Per germline, CDR1 MDHEN and CDR2 SYDVKM. The CDR3 sequence is CASSFFGGGPETQYF. The CDR3 bases are TGTGCCAGCAGTTTCTTCGGGGGAGGGCCGGAGACCCAGTACTTC.

This rearrangement joins TRBV9 to TRBJ2-1, with a weak D call TRBD1 (6 bases). The CDR3 sequence is 14 residues long. Germline V gene lookup returns CDR1 SGDLS and CDR2 YYNGEE. V was shortened by 3 bases and J by 6 bases, with 13 bases between the two germline ends. CDR3 nucleotides: TGTGCCAGCAGCGCCGGGACACCCATCAATGAGCAGTTCTTC. Translating gives CASSAGTPINEQFF.

The gene calls are TRBV28 and TRBJ2-3, with D possibly matching TRBD2 (5 bases). This CDR3 has 13 residues. Germline CDR1 MDHEN, CDR2 SYDVKM. V was trimmed by 5 bases and J by 2 bases, leaving 8 bases between them. CDR3 sequence (DNA): TGTGCCAGCAGTCCGGGGATCACAGATACGCAGTATTTT. It specifies CASSPGITDTQYF.

The chain employs TRBV28 and TRBJ1-2, with D tentatively TRBD1 (6 bases). With 7 bases removed from V and 5 bases from J, the gap between germline ends came to 23 bases. Germline CDR1 and CDR2: MDHEN and SYDVKM. CDR3 length: 16 residues. The CDR3, as DNA: TGTGCCAGCACCCTGGAAGGGGGTGGAGGGGTTTATGGCTACACCTTC. Translation gives CASTLEGGGGVYGYTF.

The rearrangement links TRBV30 to TRBJ2-3, with 9 bases fitting TRBD2. The V segment lost 2 bases and the J segment 3 bases; nucleotides outside the gene matches: 15. The CDR3 covers 18 residues. Germline-derived CDR1 and CDR2 are GTSNPN and SVGIG (reference sequence). The CDR3 DNA follows: TGTGCCTGGAGTAGGCGTATATTTTCTAGCGGGACTACAGATACGCAGTATTTT. Translating gives CAWSRRIFSSGTTDTQYF.